These T cell receptor beta chains were read from a single sample in a study of blood T cells in healthy people across ages. TCRdb recomputed calls from the 5' RACE reads with MiXCR, one row per CDR3 protein. Of about 810,000 distinct CDR3 sequences in the sample, roughly 40% were seen once. What was sequenced was blood. These receptors were obtained from a man aged 18 to 30 in good health. Each CDR3 is given with its conserved first and last residue. D genes are given only for firm matches. Not every row has a clone size; where given, it reads once, few, many or a size class.

TRBJ1-6 NA TRBV4-3 NA TGCGCCAGCCAGGGCTACAGGTCGGATTCACCCCTCCACTTT CASQGYRSDSPLHF
TRBJ1-2 NA TRBV5-1 TRBD1 TGCGCCAGCAGCTTTTCCCCCACCACCGCCGGACAGGGCTCCTATGGCTACACCTTC CASSFSPTTAGQGSYGYTF
TRBJ1-2 NA TRBV27 NA TGTGCCAGCAGTCGGGGTGTAGGTGGGTCATATGGCTACACCTTC CASSRGVGGSYGYTF
TRBJ2-5 few TRBV5-5 TRBD2 TGTGCCAGCAGCTCCATAGCGGGGGTGCAAGAGACCCAGTACTTC CASSSIAGVQETQYF
TRBJ2-1 few TRBV7-8 TRBD2 TGTGCCAGCAGCTCGACTAGCGGCAATGAGCAGTTCTTC CASSSTSGNEQFF
TRBJ1-2 few TRBV2 NA TGTGCCAGCATGGACAGAGACTATGGCTACACCTTC CASMDRDYGYTF
TRBJ1-5 NA TRBV7-6 NA TGTGCCAGCAGCTTAGCGCCCCAGGGCAATCAGCCCCAGCATTTT CASSLAPQGNQPQHF
TRBJ2-7 once TRBV20-1 NA TGCAGTGCTAGAGGAGACCGGGAGCGCTACGAGCAGTACTTC CSARGDRERYEQYF
TRBJ2-1 few TRBV10-3 NA TGTGCCATCAGTATTGGAGGCAGGGGTGGCAATGAGCAGTTCTTC CAISIGGRGGNEQFF
TRBJ1-5 NA TRBV7-2 TRBD1 TGTGCCAGCAGCTTAGGTTACAGGGGAAGGATCAATCAGCCCCAGCATTTT CASSLGYRGRINQPQHF
TRBJ2-5 few TRBV7-2 NA TGTGCCAGCAGCTTAGGAAGGGCGTCAGAGACCCAGTACTTC CASSLGRASETQYF
TRBJ2-1 NA TRBV20-1 NA TGCAGTGCTCTGGACGTTCGCTCCTACAATGAGCAGTTCTTC CSALDVRSYNEQFF
TRBJ1-1 few TRBV20-1 NA TGCAGTGCTAGAGATTCAGGGTGGGTGTCGACTGAAGCTTTCTTT CSARDSGWVSTEAFF
TRBJ1-5 many TRBV10-3 NA TGTGCCATCAGTGAGGGGGTGGAGAGCAATCAGCCCCAGCATTTT CAISEGVESNQPQHF
TRBJ2-1 NA TRBV4-3 NA TGCGCCAGCAGCCAAGATAGTGCAGGGGGGGGGAACAATGAGCAGTTCTTC CASSQDSAGGGNNEQFF
TRBJ1-1 NA TRBV12-3/TRBV12-4 NA TGTGCCAGCAGTTTTGGGGAAGGGAACACTGAAGCTTTCTTT CASSFGEGNTEAFF
TRBJ2-6 NA TRBV20-1 NA TGCAGTGCTCAAAGGGAACTCCACTCTGGGGCCAACGTCCTGACTTTC CSAQRELHSGANVLTF
TRBJ2-2 NA TRBV7-4 NA TGTGCCAGCAGCTACATACTAGTCCGCACCGGGGAGCTGTTTTTT CASSYILVRTGELFF
TRBJ2-1 once TRBV5-1 TRBD1 TGCGCCAGCAGCTTGGCAGGGGACAGAGGAAATGAGCAGTTCTTC CASSLAGDRGNEQFF
TRBJ2-3 many TRBV3-1 NA TGTGCCAGCAGCCAAGATCGCGGCGGGGATACGCAGTATTTT CASSQDRGGDTQYF
TRBJ2-5 few TRBV7-2 NA TGTGCCAGCAGCTTAGAGATCAGGGAACGGGAGACCCAGTACTTC CASSLEIRERETQYF
TRBJ1-2 few TRBV29-1 TRBD1 TGCAGCGTTGAAGATCTGGCAGGGGGCAACTATGGCTACACCTTC CSVEDLAGGNYGYTF
TRBJ2-4 few TRBV7-9 NA TGTGCCAGCAGCCCGCTCCCTAGCAGGCCGGCCAAAAACATTCAGTACTTC CASSPLPSRPAKNIQYF
TRBJ2-7 NA TRBV7-3 NA TGTGCCAGCAGCTTTCACCCGGGGTCCTACAATGAGCAGTACTTC CASSFHPGSYNEQYF
TRBJ2-5 few TRBV20-1 NA TGCAGTGCTAGAGATCTCGGGGCAGGGTCAAACAATGAGCAGTACTTC CSARDLGAGSNNEQYF
TRBJ1-1 NA TRBV30 NA TGTGCCTGGAGGGAGGGCCCCACTGAAGCTTTCTTT CAWREGPTEAFF
TRBJ1-1 NA TRBV5-6 NA TGTGCCAGCAGTTCGATCAGGGGAAGTGTCACTGAAGCTTTCTTT CASSSIRGSVTEAFF
TRBJ1-2 NA TRBV20-1 TRBD1 TGCAGTGCACATAGGGACAGGAAGGCCCTGGGGCTTTATGGCTACACCTTC CSAHRDRKALGLYGYTF
TRBJ1-5 once TRBV5-8 NA TGTGCCAGCCAAGACGGGAAGCCCCAGCATTTT CASQDGKPQHF
TRBJ2-7 few TRBV5-1 NA TGCGCCAGCAGCGCGGCGAACGGTTCCTACGAGCAGTACTTC CASSAANGSYEQYF
TRBJ2-3 few TRBV4-2 NA TGTGCCAGCAGCCAAGATGCTAGCCTGGATACGCAGTATTTT CASSQDASLDTQYF
TRBJ2-1 few TRBV15 TRBD1 TGTGCCACCAGCAGAAGACCCCGACAGGGTATCGATGAGCAGTTCTTC CATSRRPRQGIDEQFF
TRBJ2-7 NA TRBV20-1 TRBD2 TGCAGTGCTAGATCCACCGGGACTAGTTTTCTCTACGAGCAGTACTTC CSARSTGTSFLYEQYF
TRBJ2-1 NA TRBV3-1 NA TGTGCCAGCAGCCCGACAGGAGGGGGTGAGCAGTTCTTC CASSPTGGGEQFF
TRBJ1-2 NA TRBV3-1 TRBD1 TGTGCCAGCAGCCTGGACAGGGTCCATGGCTACACCTTC CASSLDRVHGYTF
TRBJ2-7 NA TRBV6-6 NA TGTGCCAGCAGTTACTCGATCAGAACGAGCTCCTACGAGCAGTACTTC CASSYSIRTSSYEQYF
TRBJ2-3 many TRBV7-3 TRBD1 TGTGCCAGCAGCTCATACCCGGGACAGGGTAAAGATACGCAGTATTTT CASSSYPGQGKDTQYF
TRBJ2-5 few TRBV4-1 NA TGCGCCAGCAGCCCCCGACTCGCACCTCAAGAGACCCAGTACTTC CASSPRLAPQETQYF
TRBJ2-3 NA TRBV7-8 TRBD1 TGTGCCAGCAGCGCTTACAGGGGTCAGAGCACAGATACGCAGTATTTT CASSAYRGQSTDTQYF
TRBJ1-1 NA TRBV20-1 NA TGCAGTGCTAATCCGGGCCGGAGATCAGGAACTGAAGCTTTCTTT CSANPGRRSGTEAFF
TRBJ2-1 many TRBV12-3/TRBV12-4 TRBD2 TGTGCCAGCAGTCCAACTAGCGGGGCCTACAATGAGCAGTTCTTC CASSPTSGAYNEQFF
TRBJ2-1 few TRBV10-3 TRBD1 TGTGCCATCAGTGGGTCGACAGGGCAAGGCAATGAGCAGTTCTTC CAISGSTGQGNEQFF
TRBJ1-2 NA TRBV5-1 TRBD1 TGCGCCAGCAGCTTGTCACCTGGGACAGATTATGGCTACACCTTC CASSLSPGTDYGYTF
TRBJ2-5 few TRBV6-5 TRBD2 TGTGCCAGCAGTTACTCGAAATCGTCTAGCGGGTTGCAAGAGACCCAGTACTTC CASSYSKSSSGLQETQYF
TRBJ2-7 NA TRBV10-3 NA TGTGCCATCAGTGAGTTAGGGGGTGCCCAGGGCGAGCAGTACTTC CAISELGGAQGEQYF